These 5 T cell receptor beta chains were all obtained from the same sample, sequenced in a study of human T cells and chemical hapten exposure. Time point denoted: patch test 1, 2 weeks after DPC sensitization. The treatment denotes: therapeutic diphenylcyclopropenone sensitization with weekly scalp DPC. TCRdb passed the RACE reads through MiXCR, listing each CDR3 protein once. The sample has roughly 160,000 distinct CDR3 sequences; about 14% are singletons. The source material was whole blood, sampled in connection with sensitization to the hapten diphenylcyclopropenone (DPC). The receptors derive from a woman under 40 with alopecia areata. Some clones in this sample may be carry-over from other donors' samples.

This clonotype was detected only a few times. V gene TRBV6-2 or TRBV6-3 combines with J gene TRBJ1-3, with D maybe TRBD1 (6 bases). V was trimmed by 10 bases and J by 0 bases, leaving 16 bases between them. The CDR3 is 15 residues long. Germline CDR1 reads MNHEY; CDR2 reads SVGEGT. The CDR3 DNA reads TGTGCCACCCGGGCTGGGGGCTACTCTGGAAACACCATATATTTT. Translation: CATRAGGYSGNTIYF.

This clonotype came up a few times. At one end, the junction sequence differs from germline, possibly due to a read error. CDR3 coding DNA: TGTGCCAGCAGTCACTCGATCAGGACAGGGCCTAATGAAAAACTGTTTTTT. It codes for CASSHSIRTGPNEKLFF. The chain uses TRBV6-5 and TRBJ1-4, with TRBD1 matching over 8 bases. This CDR3 has 17 residues. Germline V gene data show CDR1 as MNHEY and CDR2 as SVGAGI.

There are a few counts of this clonotype. Written as DNA, the CDR3 is TGTGCCAGCAGCCAATCGGTTTTGGGCTTGGGGACTGAAGCTTTCTTT. This codes for CASSQSVLGLGTEAFF. This sequence joins TRBV3-1 and TRBJ1-1; no firm D call. V was trimmed by 2 bases and J by 5 bases, leaving 18 bases between them. The V gene's germline CDR1 is LGHDT and CDR2 YNNKEL (reference sequence). CDR3 length: 16 amino acids.

In this sample, this clonotype turned up a few times. The chain uses TRBV7-3 and TRBJ2-2; the match to TRBD1 covers 7 bases. After removal of 5 bases from V and 2 bases from J, the junction contained 5 bases not matched to a gene. CDR1 SGHTA and CDR2 FQGTGA come from the germline V gene. The CDR3 spans 15 residues. In DNA form, the CDR3 reads TGTGCCAGCAGCGCCTCAGGGGGAAACACCGGGGAGCTGTTTTTT. Translating it yields CASSASGGNTGELFF.

The rearrangement links TRBV5-1 to TRBJ2-3; D not resolved. This CDR3 comprises 14 residues. V was pared by 7 bases and J by 0 bases, with 12 bases between. Germline V gene sequence: CDR1 SGHRS, CDR2 YFSETQ. CDR3 in amino acids: CASGPGTSTDTQYF. The CDR3 DNA sequence: TGCGCCAGCGGCCCAGGAACCAGCACAGATACGCAGTATTTT.